This T cell receptor (beta chain) was observed in a study of blood T cell repertoires in COVID-19. Across the whole study: Spain, Italy and the United States supplied samples that represented acute and convalescent COVID-19. From T cells, B-cell-depleted T cells, or PBMCs came the material, which was cDNA or gDNA.

In the authors' workflow: Nucleated cell counts were estimated from reference gene primer amplification. TCRdb keeps only in-frame clones here, not all; method: immunoSEQ multiplex PCR. That table furnishes V, J and clone size, whereas the DNA furnished D and trimming. The sample has under 130,000 clones, under 75% seen once; the top ten hold about 6%. Sequencing was done on a sample of peripheral blood. This sequence originates from a man older than 75 with acute or convalescent COVID-19.

The CDR3 here is CASSLGRGGHGYTF. CDR3 DNA sequence: TGTGCCAGCAGCTTAGGCCGAGGGGGCCATGGCTACACCTTC. The chain carries TRBV13 and TRBJ1-2; 7 bases fit TRBD1. The germline CDR1 and CDR2 sequences are PRHDT and FYEKMQ (reference sequence). V dropped 0 bases and J dropped 6; count of bases not matched to a gene: 4. The CDR3 spans 14 residues.